The present T cell receptor (beta chain) was sequenced within a study of blood T cell repertoires in COVID-19. Profiling relied on immunoSEQ multiplex PCR, and the TCRdb table lists in-frame clones only, not all of them. The table lists about 290,000 clones, 85% of them singletons. Sample: peripheral blood. The origin of this receptor is a woman aged 50 to 60 with active or convalescent COVID-19.

CDR3 in DNA: TGTGCCAGCAGCGTAGAAGCGGGAGGGTTCGATGAGCAGTTCTTC. Its translation is CASSVEAGGFDEQFF. The V and J genes are TRBV9 and TRBJ2-1; 10 positions agree with TRBD2. This CDR3 is built from 15 residues. The V and J ends lost 0 bases and 8 bases, in that order; junction bases with no gene match: 5. Germline V lookup: CDR1 SGDLS, CDR2 YYNGEE. The full variable domain, rest sourced from reference TRBV9 and TRBJ2-1, is DSGVTQTPKHLITATGQRVTLRCSPRSGDLSVYWYQQSLDQGLQFLIQYYNGEERAKGNILERFSAQQFPDLHSELNLSSLELGDSALYFCASSVEAGGFDEQFFGPGTRLTVL.